A single sample gave rise to the 18 T cell receptor beta chains below, sequenced in a study of cytomegalovirus exposure and HLA in healthy donors. The table came from immunoSEQ multiplex PCR; TCRdb's copy has only in-frame clones and leaves some out. The sample shows roughly 130,000 clones, nearly 90% of them seen only once. What was sequenced was PBMCs. These receptors came from a young woman in good health and CMV-seropositive.

V is TRBV4-1 and J is TRBJ1-2; 7 bases match TRBD1. The CDR3 runs to 16 residues. Losses at the gene ends were 5 bases for V and 7 bases for J; bases not matched to a gene: 16. From germline, CDR1 is MGHRA and CDR2 YSYEKL. The CDR3 sequence is CASSNQRDSPGSGYTF. The CDR3, as DNA: TGCGCCAGCAGCAATCAGAGGGACAGCCCAGGGAGTGGCTACACCTTC.

The gene calls are TRBV15 and TRBJ1-3; 8 nucleotides agree with TRBD1. In germline, CDR1 is LNHNV, CDR2 YYDKDF (reference sequence). The CDR3 loop spans 16 amino acids. The V and J ends lost 1 base and 4 bases, in that order; junction bases with no gene match: 6. The CDR3 nucleotides are TGTGCCACCAGCAGAGTGGACAGGGTAGCGGGAAACACCATATATTTT. It yields the protein CATSRVDRVAGNTIYF.

The rearrangement links TRBV7-9 to TRBJ1-1; 8 bases line up with TRBD1. V lost 7 bases and J lost 4; bases outside the gene matches: 8. The CDR3 totals 14 residues. Germline V gives CDR1 SEHNR, CDR2 FQNEAQ (reference sequence). DNA for the CDR3: TGTGCCAGCACCGCGGACAGGGAAACCACTGAAGCTTTCTTT. This encodes CASTADRETTEAFF. Full variable domain (rest looked up from reference TRBV7-9 and TRBJ1-1): DTGVSQNPRHKITKRGQNVTFRCDPISEHNRLYWYRQTLGQGPEFLTYFQNEAQLEKSRLLSDRFSAERPKGSFSTLEIQRTEQGDSAMYLCASTADRETTEAFFGQGTRLTVV.

The V gene is TRBV5-6, the J gene TRBJ2-7, with 9 bases fitting TRBD2. The V and J ends lost 2 bases and 4 bases, in that order; junction bases with no gene match: 19. Germline CDR1 and CDR2: SGHDT and YYEEEE. This CDR3 has 19 residues. This chain's CDR3 is CASSLLLSALSGGLYEQYF. DNA of the CDR3: TGTGCCAGCAGCTTACTGCTATCGGCCTTGAGCGGGGGGCTGTACGAGCAGTACTTC.

The CDR3, as DNA: TGTGCCAGCAGCGGGACAGGGGGTCATGAAAAACTGTTTTTT. It yields the protein CASSGTGGHEKLFF. The chain employs TRBV9 and TRBJ1-4, with 10 bases aligning to TRBD1. The V gene end was trimmed by 3 bases and the J gene end by 6 bases; junction bases not matched to a gene: 2. CDR1 is SGDLS and CDR2 is YYNGEE in the germline V gene. This CDR3 region has 14 residues.

The chain employs TRBV28 and TRBJ2-1, with D possibly being TRBD2 (6 bases). Trimming stripped 2 bases from V and 3 bases from J, with 14 bases between. This CDR3 has 16 amino acids. From germline, CDR1 is MDHEN and CDR2 SYDVKM. The CDR3 DNA reads as TGTGCCAGCAGTTTACGGACACTCGGGGGCTACAATGAGCAGTTCTTC. Translated, it gives CASSLRTLGGYNEQFF.

J is TRBJ2-1 and V is TRBV11-2, with 10 bases identical to TRBD2. The V gene end was trimmed by 1 base and the J gene end by 9 bases; junction bases not matched to a gene: 6. CDR1 and CDR2 (germline): SGHAT, FQNNGV. The CDR3 covers 15 residues. CDR3 in amino acids: CASSLGLAGSVEQFF. CDR3 nucleotides: TGTGCCAGCAGCTTAGGACTAGCGGGCTCGGTTGAGCAGTTCTTC. The full variable domain, its missing parts supplied by reference TRBV11-2 and TRBJ2-1, is EAGVAQSPRYKIIEKRQSVAFWCNPISGHATLYWYQQILGQGPKLLIQFQNNGVVDDSQLPKDRFSAERLKGVDSTLKIQPAKLEDSAVYLCASSLGLAGSVEQFFGPGTRLTVL.

The V gene is TRBV5-6, the J gene TRBJ2-7; TRBD1 is a possible D gene (6 bases). This CDR3 spans 15 amino acids. V dropped 6 bases and J dropped 0 bases, with 16 bases sitting between them. The V gene's germline CDR1 is SGHDT and CDR2 YYEEEE. CDR3 residues: CASIRTGTSSYEQYF. As DNA, the CDR3 is TGTGCCAGCATCCGAACCGGGACATCCTCCTACGAGCAGTACTTC. The variable domain in full, completed from reference TRBV5-6 and TRBJ2-7, reads DAGVTQSPTHLIKTRGQQVTLRCSPKSGHDTVSWYQQALGQGPQFIFQYYEEEERQRGNFPDRFSGHQFPNYSSELNVNALLLGDSALYLCASIRTGTSSYEQYFGPGTRLTVT.

The chain employs TRBV2 and TRBJ2-7; TRBD1 matches 8 bases. The CDR3 is 11 residues long. V lost 5 bases to trimming and J lost 9 bases; unmatched junction nucleotides: 3. CDR1 and CDR2 (germline): SNHLY, FYNNEI. CDR3 nucleotides: TGTGCCAGCAGTACCGGACAGGGGCAGTACTTC. Translating it yields CASSTGQGQYF.

This chain connects TRBV5-4 to TRBJ1-3, with TRBD1 matching 7 bases. CDR3 length: 14 amino acids. CDR1 and CDR2 from the germline V gene are SGHNT and YYREEE (reference sequence). The trim removed 1 base at V and 6 bases at J, leaving 4 bases unmatched. The DNA of the CDR3 is TGTGCCAGCAGCTTGAGGGGGCGTAAAAACACCATATATTTT. This codes for CASSLRGRKNTIYF.

With respect to this clone: At the DNA level, this CDR3 is encoded by other sequences in the same sample as well. This chain joins TRBV5-1 and TRBJ1-3; possible D gene TRBD1, 6 bases. The ends were cut back, 2 bases at V and 0 bases at J, with 9 bases in the middle. There are 15 residues in the CDR3. Germline-derived CDR1 and CDR2 are SGHRS and YFSETQ. The CDR3 reads CASSLGQSSGNTIYF. CDR3 in DNA: TGCGCCAGCAGCTTAGGACAGAGCTCTGGAAACACCATATATTTT.

The rearrangement uses TRBV2 and TRBJ2-5, with D maybe TRBD2 (6 bases). The CDR3 extends over 14 amino acids. Trimming left V 7 bases short and J 2 bases short, with 14 bases between. Germline V gives CDR1 SNHLY, CDR2 FYNNEI. In DNA, the CDR3 is TGTGCCAGCACACAGCGGGCCTTTCAAGAGACCCAGTACTTC. As protein: CASTQRAFQETQYF.

V usage is TRBV6-4 and J usage is TRBJ1-4, with a possible D match to TRBD1 (5 bases). Per the germline V gene, CDR1 is MRHNA and CDR2 is SNTAGT. The V end was cut by 0 bases, the J end by 0 bases, with 14 bases between. CDR3 length: 18 residues. The CDR3, as DNA: TGTGCCAGCAGTGACTCCGCAGGGTGCCTCTCAACTAATGAAAAACTGTTTTTT. It yields the protein CASSDSAGCLSTNEKLFF.

The CDR3: CASSNGQPGVGLTEAFF. The CDR3 coding sequence is TGTGCCAGCAGTAACGGCCAGCCAGGGGTGGGGCTCACTGAAGCTTTCTTT. V gene TRBV7-8 combines with J gene TRBJ1-1, with D possibly matching TRBD1 (6 bases). The CDR3 has 17 residues. The ends were cut back, 6 bases at V and 4 bases at J, with 24 bases in the middle. CDR1 SGHVS and CDR2 FQNEAQ come from the germline V gene.

V gene TRBV11-3 combines with J gene TRBJ2-7; a weak D match, TRBD2 (6 bases). The CDR3 is made up of 14 amino acids. V was cut by 5 bases and J by 2 bases, with 13 bases left in between. Germline loops: CDR1 SGHNT, CDR2 YENEEA. DNA of the CDR3: TGTGCCAGCAGCCGCTCCCCGGGGGCCTACGAGCAGTACTTC. Translated: CASSRSPGAYEQYF.

The chain links TRBV11-2 to TRBJ2-1; 13 positions match TRBD2. CDR1 SGHAT and CDR2 FQNNGV come from the germline V gene. V lost 6 bases to trimming and J lost 9 bases; unmatched junction nucleotides: 5. This CDR3 has 14 residues. The chain's CDR3 is CASRLAGGHSEQFF. The CDR3 nucleotides are TGTGCCAGCAGACTAGCGGGGGGGCATAGTGAGCAGTTCTTC. The whole variable domain, remainder taken from reference TRBV11-2 and TRBJ2-1, is EAGVAQSPRYKIIEKRQSVAFWCNPISGHATLYWYQQILGQGPKLLIQFQNNGVVDDSQLPKDRFSAERLKGVDSTLKIQPAKLEDSAVYLCASRLAGGHSEQFFGPGTRLTVL.

This sequence joins TRBV27 and TRBJ1-2; 7 bases match TRBD1. The germline CDR1 and CDR2 sequences are MNHEY and SMNVEV (reference sequence). V lost 2 bases to trimming and J lost 7 bases; unmatched junction nucleotides: 10. The CDR3 consists of 15 residues. The CDR3 sequence is CASSLQAGTVFGYTF. As DNA, the CDR3 is TGTGCCAGCAGTTTACAGGCCGGGACAGTGTTTGGCTACACCTTC.

This chain joins TRBV5-6 and TRBJ2-7; the match to TRBD1 covers 7 bases. CDR1 and CDR2 from the germline V gene are SGHDT and YYEEEE. CDR3 size: 14 residues. With V trimmed by 4 bases and J by 5 bases, 9 bases remained unmatched. CDR3 residues: CASSQGTVSHEQYF. The CDR3 nucleotides read TGTGCCAGCAGCCAAGGGACAGTGAGCCACGAGCAGTACTTC.